This T cell receptor (beta chain) was identified during a study of patients and donors after allogeneic stem cell transplantation. The ends were cut back, 4 bases at V and 10 bases at J, with 16 bases in the middle. CDR3 length equals 13 residues. The germline CDR1 and CDR2 sequences are MRHNA and SNTAGT. This clonotype was seen more than once but under ten times. TCRdb ran MiXCR on the RT-PCR reads and lists one entry per CDR3 protein. The table includes about 960,000 distinct CDR3 sequences, 18% detected once. This chain connects TRBV6-4 to TRBJ1-1, with D perhaps matching TRBD1 (6 bases). The TCR was taken from a human donor who was either an allogeneic HSCT recipient or a stem cell or donor lymphocyte infusion donor (not recorded which). It is not recorded whose cells these are; they may come from a transplant donor. The specimen sequenced was blood, either unsorted or a sorted T cell fraction (not recorded which). CDR3 bases: TGTGCCAGCAGTGCCATTAAGGGGGGTCTAGCTTTCTTT. Protein sequence: CASSAIKGGLAFF.